The 9 T cell receptor beta chains below were found in one sample sequenced in a study of T-cell memory formation after mild COVID-19. MiXCR was run by TCRdb on the 5' RACE reads, yielding one entry per CDR3 protein. Of around 250,000 distinct CDR3 sequences listed, approximately 15% were seen once; the top ten hold 2% to 2.5%. The sample consisted of PBMCs or a T cell subset sorted from them (not recorded which). These receptors originate from an adult woman who had mild COVID-19 (a few samples of this study predate the infection). Cell type and time point are not known.

J is TRBJ2-5 and V is TRBV15; possible D gene TRBD1, 6 bases. Trimming took off 6 bases at V and 4 bases at J, with 24 bases between the two ends. The CDR3 totals 17 residues. CDR1 and CDR2 from the germline V gene are LNHNV and YYDKDF (reference sequence). The CDR3 DNA follows: TGTGCCACCAGAGGACGAGGAGCAGGGGTCCTTGCAGAGACCCAGTACTTC. It translates to CATRGRGAGVLAETQYF.

The genes are TRBV29-1 and TRBJ2-7; perhaps TRBD2 as D (6 bases). From germline, CDR1 is SQVTM and CDR2 ANQGSEA. The CDR3 has 12 amino acids. V lost 4 bases and J lost 3, with 10 bases in between. The CDR3 here is CSVVWRDYEQYF. In DNA, the CDR3 is TGCAGCGTTGTCTGGAGGGACTACGAGCAGTACTTC.

The V gene is TRBV9, the J gene TRBJ2-3; D remains unclear. The CDR3 contains 14 residues. Germline V CDR1 and CDR2: SGDLS, YYNGEE. Deletions cut 0 bases from V and 2 bases from J, with 7 bases between. The CDR3 DNA reads TGTGCCAGCAGCGTAGCCCTTCACACAGATACGCAGTATTTT. Protein product: CASSVALHTDTQYF.

The rearrangement uses TRBV5-1 and TRBJ2-7; D gene unclear. The CDR3 runs 16 residues. V was trimmed by 0 bases and J by 0 bases, leaving 13 bases between them. The germline gives CDR1 SGHRS, CDR2 YFSETQ. The CDR3 spells CASSLASVISSYEQYF. The CDR3 nucleotides are TGCGCCAGCAGCTTGGCCAGTGTCATCTCCTCCTACGAGCAGTACTTC. Together with reference TRBV5-1 and TRBJ2-7, the CDR3 gives the full variable domain: KAGVTQTPRYLIKTRGQQVTLSCSPISGHRSVSWYQQTPGQGLQFLFEYFSETQRNKGNFPGRFSGRQFSNSRSEMNVSTLELGDSALYLCASSLASVISSYEQYFGPGTRLTVT.

The V call is TRBV19, the J call TRBJ2-1, with no clear D. CDR1 and CDR2 from the germline V gene are LNHDA and SQIVND (reference sequence). The V gene lost 9 bases and the J gene lost 0 bases, with 9 bases spanning the gap. The CDR3 consists of 13 residues. The CDR3 loop reads CASAQSSYNEQFF. DNA for the CDR3: TGTGCCAGCGCCCAGAGCTCCTACAATGAGCAGTTCTTC.

The table lists this clonotype with a few counts. V gene TRBV20-1 combines with J gene TRBJ1-4; possible D gene TRBD1, 5 bases. V was pared by 4 bases and J by 7 bases, with 19 bases between. This CDR3 is built from 15 residues. Per germline, CDR1 DFQATT and CDR2 SNEGSKA (reference sequence). CDR3 in amino acids: CSANSAKGTGEKLFF. CDR3 DNA sequence: TGCAGTGCTAACTCCGCAAAGGGGACGGGTGAAAAACTGTTTTTT.

As to this clonotype: A much larger clone lies one base from this, so it may be a read error. V usage is TRBV24-1 and J usage is TRBJ2-1; unclear D gene. V was clipped by 3 bases and J by 6 bases, with 14 bases between them. This CDR3 contains 15 residues. The germline CDR1 and CDR2 sequences are KGHDR and SFDVKD. CDR3 residues: CATSDTNGRSNEQFF. CDR3 coding DNA: TGTGCCACCAGTGATACCAACGGGCGGAGCAATGAGCAGTTCTTC.

J is TRBJ2-3 and V is TRBV30; D uncertain. CDR3 size: 12 residues. Per the germline V gene, CDR1 is GTSNPN and CDR2 is SVGIG (reference sequence). Trimming shortened V by 1 base and J by 5 bases, and 7 bases separated the two germline ends. Here the CDR3 DNA reads TGTGCCTGGAGTGACTCCGGAGATACGCAGTATTTT. Amino acids: CAWSDSGDTQYF.

The chain employs TRBV20-1 and TRBJ1-6, with D possibly TRBD1 on 5 matching bases. The CDR3 is 14 residues long. The germline V and J ends were trimmed by 1 base and 10 bases, with 14 bases remaining between them. The germline V gene encodes CDR1 DFQATT and CDR2 SNEGSKA (reference sequence). The DNA of the CDR3 is TGCAGTGCTAGAGGACAGAGCTTTCTGTCACCCCTCCACTTT. Translated: CSARGQSFLSPLHF.